Below are 4 T cell receptor beta chains sequenced from a single sample in a study of T cell responses to AZD1222 COVID-19 vaccine. TCRdb's table, derived via immunoSEQ multiplex PCR, lists solely in-frame clones and lacks some. The data show approximately 100,000 clones, 89% seen once. Material: peripheral blood, obtained on day 0 of AZD1222 vaccination. The receptors come from an adult in good health.

The chain joins TRBV5-1 to TRBJ1-2; D is ambiguous. Per germline, CDR1 SGHRS and CDR2 YFSETQ. Trimming pared 5 bases from V and 7 bases from J, leaving 15 bases between. This CDR3 comprises 13 residues. DNA of the CDR3: TGCGCCAGCAGGAGTCGGGGAGAGGGTGGCTACACCTTC. Its protein product is CASRSRGEGGYTF.

The chain employs TRBV27 and TRBJ1-2, with D maybe TRBD1 (6 bases). The V gene lost 3 bases and the J gene lost 2 bases, with 10 bases spanning the gap. Germline V gene data show CDR1 as MNHEY and CDR2 as SMNVEV (reference sequence). There are 14 residues in the CDR3. As DNA, the CDR3 is TGTGCCAGCAGTTTCGACAGGCAGAACTATGGCTACACCTTC. Amino acid sequence: CASSFDRQNYGYTF.

The chain links TRBV6-1 to TRBJ1-5; possible D gene TRBD1, 5 bases. Trimming cost V 0 bases and J 7 bases, with 10 bases left between them. The V gene's germline CDR1 is MNHNS and CDR2 SASEGT. The CDR3 totals 14 residues. In DNA form, the CDR3 reads TGTGCCAGCAGTGAAGCTCGGGGCCCCCAGCCCCAGCATTTT. Its protein product is CASSEARGPQPQHF.

This chain joins TRBV5-6 and TRBJ1-5; 9 bases agree with TRBD1. The CDR3 covers 15 residues. Germline CDR1 reads SGHDT; CDR2 reads YYEEEE. The ends lost 4 bases at V and 4 bases at J; junction bases unmatched: 6. The CDR3 DNA follows: TGTGCCAGCAGCGTAGGGACAGGGAATAATCAGCCCCAGCATTTT. Translating gives CASSVGTGNNQPQHF.